This T cell receptor (beta chain) was documented in a study of cytomegalovirus exposure and HLA in healthy donors. Regarding the study as a whole: Earlier analysis found most TCR beta V segments productive about 90% or about 30% of the time. There were some 150 TCR beta chains listed as cytomegalovirus-associated. The HLA-A and HLA-B alleles of most subjects were reportedly predicted accurately from TCR beta sequences.

The germline CDR1 and CDR2 sequences are LGHNA and YNFKEQ. The V end was cut by 5 bases, the J end by 0 bases, with 8 bases between. The CDR3 runs to 15 residues. This PCR relied on a set of 60 Vbeta primers and 13 Jbeta primers. Data came from immunoSEQ multiplex PCR; TCRdb stores just in-frame clones and leaves some out. The data hold under 120,000 clones, with roughly 80% observed a single time. This clone was found many times. Antigen unknown. Sequenced input: PBMCs. The source of this sequence is a female donor in good health and CMV-seropositive. This chain uses TRBV4-2 with TRBJ2-6; D is perhaps TRBD1 (6 bases). CDR3 sequence reads: CASSKDSSGANVLTF. CDR3 nucleotides: TGTGCCAGCAGCAAGGACAGCTCTGGGGCCAACGTCCTGACTTTC.